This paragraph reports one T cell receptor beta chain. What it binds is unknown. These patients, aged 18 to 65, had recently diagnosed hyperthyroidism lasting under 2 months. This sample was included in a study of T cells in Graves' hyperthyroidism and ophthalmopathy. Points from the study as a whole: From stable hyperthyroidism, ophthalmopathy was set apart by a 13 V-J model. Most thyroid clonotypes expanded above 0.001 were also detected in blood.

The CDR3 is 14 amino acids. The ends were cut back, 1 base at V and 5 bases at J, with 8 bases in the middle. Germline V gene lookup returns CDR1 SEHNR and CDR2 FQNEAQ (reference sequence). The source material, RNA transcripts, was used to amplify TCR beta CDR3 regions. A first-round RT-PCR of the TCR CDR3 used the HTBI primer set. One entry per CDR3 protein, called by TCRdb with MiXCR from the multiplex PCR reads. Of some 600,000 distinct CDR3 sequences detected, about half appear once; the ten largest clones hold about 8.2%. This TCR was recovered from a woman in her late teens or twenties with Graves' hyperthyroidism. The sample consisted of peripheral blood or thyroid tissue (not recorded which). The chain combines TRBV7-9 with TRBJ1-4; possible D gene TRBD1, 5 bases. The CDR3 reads CASSLEQENEKLFF. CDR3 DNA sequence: TGTGCCAGCAGCTTAGAACAGGAGAATGAAAAACTGTTTTTT.